The next 29 T cell receptor beta chains were all read from a single sample in a study of T cells in Graves' hyperthyroidism and ophthalmopathy. Researchers took RNA transcripts and amplified the TCR beta CDR3 regions from them. TCR CDR3 underwent first-round RT-PCR with the HTBI primer set. TCRdb called the multiplex PCR reads again in MiXCR, with one record for every CDR3 protein. The table lists about 210,000 distinct CDR3 sequences, 15% to 20% of them singletons, with around 47% in the top ten. The material sequenced was blood. All receptors come from a middle-aged man with Graves' hyperthyroidism.

This clonotype has ten or more counts. CDR3 sequence: CASSQLAGGHASYEQYF. The CDR3 coding sequence is TGTGCCAGCAGCCAATTAGCGGGGGGCCACGCCTCCTACGAGCAGTACTTC. The rearrangement links TRBV3-1 to TRBJ2-7; the match to TRBD2 covers 10 bases. Germline-derived CDR1 and CDR2 are LGHDT and YNNKEL (reference sequence). The CDR3 covers 17 residues. J lost 0 bases, V lost 2 bases, and 7 bases had no gene match.

In this sample, this clonotype turned up many times. The chain couples TRBV24-1 to TRBJ2-1; possible D gene TRBD2, 5 bases. This CDR3 comprises 14 residues. V lost 6 bases, J lost 5 bases, and 13 bases lay in between. Germline assignment: CDR1 KGHDR and CDR2 SFDVKD. The CDR3 sequence is CATSFDGVNNEQFF. In nucleotides, the CDR3 is TGTGCCACCAGTTTTGACGGGGTGAACAATGAGCAGTTCTTC.

This clonotype was counted ten times or more. CDR3 coding DNA: TGTGCCACCAGTGATCGGGACAGGGAAGCTTTCTTT. It codes for CATSDRDREAFF. The chain recombines TRBV24-1 with TRBJ1-1, with 8 positions matching TRBD1. The CDR3 has 12 residues. J was trimmed by 8 bases and V by 3 bases; bases with no gene match: 1. Germline values: CDR1 KGHDR, CDR2 SFDVKD.

Note on this clonotype: One end of the junction fails to match germline, which may point to a read error. The chain has TRBV7-2 and TRBJ2-7; D perhaps matches TRBD2 (5 bases). The CDR3 is 15 residues long. Germline loops: CDR1 SGHTA, CDR2 FQGNSA. In nucleotides, the CDR3 is TGCGCCAGCAGCCAAGATTACCCGGGGTCCCACGAGCAGTACTTC. Translated: CASSQDYPGSHEQYF.

As concerns this clonotype: With a much larger clone just one base away, this may be a read error. The chain carries TRBV12-3 or TRBV12-4 and TRBJ1-3, with D uncertain. Trimming pared 3 bases from V and 0 bases from J, leaving 15 bases between. This CDR3 has 17 amino acids. The CDR3 is CASSFPGEGTSGNTIYF. CDR3 coding DNA: TGTGCCAGCAGTTTCCCCGGGGAAGGAACCTCTGGAAACACCATATATTTT.

This clonotype was counted at least ten times. The J gene is TRBJ1-2, the V gene TRBV27, with TRBD1 identical over 7 bases. The V gene end was trimmed by 7 bases and the J gene end by 7 bases; junction bases not matched to a gene: 12. CDR1 MNHEY and CDR2 SMNVEV come from the germline V gene (reference sequence). The CDR3 extends over 14 amino acids. The CDR3 DNA sequence: TGTGCCAGCACCTCAGGGGGAACGTTCTCTGGCTACACCTTC. It specifies CASTSGGTFSGYTF.

The chain employs TRBV20-1 and TRBJ2-7, with unresolved D. The CDR3 covers 11 residues. Per germline, CDR1 DFQATT and CDR2 SNEGSKA (reference sequence). With 3 bases removed from V and 4 bases from J, the gap between germline ends came to 7 bases. CDR3 in amino acids: CSASEGYEQYF. The CDR3 nucleotides read TGCAGTGCTAGCGAAGGGTACGAGCAGTACTTC.

This clonotype was recorded at least ten times. One end of the junction is discordant with germline, which a read error may explain. The chain combines TRBV29-1 with TRBJ2-2; the match to TRBD1 covers 7 bases. Germline V gene data show CDR1 as SQVTM and CDR2 as ANQGSEA. The CDR3 is 15 amino acids. The DNA for the CDR3 is TGCAGCGTCGAAGGGACAGCCAAGAACACCGGGGAGCTGTTTTTT. This gives the protein CSVEGTAKNTGELFF.

This sequence joins TRBV6-1 and TRBJ1-5, with 7 bases matching TRBD1. The CDR3 sequence is 15 residues long. The germline CDR1 and CDR2 sequences are MNHNS and SASEGT. The V gene end was trimmed by 5 bases and the J gene end by 0 bases; junction bases not matched to a gene: 4. CDR3 protein: CASSRDSHSNQPQHF. In DNA form, the CDR3 reads TGTGCCAGCAGTCGGGACAGCCATAGCAATCAGCCCCAGCATTTT.

This clonotype was counted a few times. The chain couples TRBV12-3 or TRBV12-4 to TRBJ1-3; D call uncertain. The length of the CDR3 is 13 residues. V shed 8 bases and J shed 1 base, with 9 bases lying between them. CDR3 residues: CASLEGSGNTIYF. The CDR3 DNA sequence: TGTGCCAGCCTAGAGGGTTCTGGAAACACCATATATTTT.

This clonotype was found many times. The chain links TRBV4-3 to TRBJ1-6; D remains ambiguous. Germline loops: CDR1 LGHNA, CDR2 YSLEER. CDR3 length equals 16 residues. V lost 0 bases to trimming and J lost 2 bases, with 8 bases between them. The CDR3 DNA is TGCGCCAGCAGCCAAGATTTGAGGACCTATAATTCACCCCTCCACTTT. Protein product: CASSQDLRTYNSPLHF.

This clonotype was recorded at least ten times. The genes are TRBV5-1 and TRBJ2-1; a weak D match, TRBD1 (6 bases). From germline, CDR1 is SGHRS and CDR2 YFSETQ. V was clipped by 5 bases and J by 7 bases, with 16 bases between them. This CDR3 contains 14 residues. The CDR3 DNA is TGCGCCAGCAGGACCTCCGGGACACCGAATGAGCAGTTCTTC. This codes for CASRTSGTPNEQFF.

This clonotype was observed many times. The chain couples TRBV6-1 to TRBJ2-7; D may be TRBD2 (7 bases). Germline CDR1 MNHNS, CDR2 SASEGT. The CDR3 runs to 15 residues. V lost 6 bases and J 3 bases, leaving 18 bases between the germline ends. The CDR3, as DNA: TGTGCCAGCAGCCCCTGGGGGGGGGCTCACTACGAGCAGTACTTC. This translates into CASSPWGGAHYEQYF.

This clonotype was seen ten or more times. This chain joins TRBV7-2 and TRBJ2-5; D is unresolved. The CDR3 has 13 amino acids. V was shortened by 1 base and J by 2 bases, with 5 bases between the two germline ends. The germline CDR1 and CDR2 sequences are SGHTA and FQGNSA. The DNA of the CDR3 is TGTGCCAGCAGCTTAGAACAGCAAGAGACCCAGTACTTC. Its protein is CASSLEQQETQYF.

The chain has TRBV6-2 or TRBV6-3 and TRBJ2-3, with 10 bases fitting TRBD2. Per the germline V gene, CDR1 is MNHEY and CDR2 is SVGEGT. With 2 bases clipped from V and 4 bases from J, the junction kept 9 bases outside the gene matches. CDR3 size: 17 residues. Here the CDR3 DNA reads TGTGCCAGCAGTTACGGGGGTAGCGGGGGGATTCCAGATACGCAGTATTTT. Amino acids: CASSYGGSGGIPDTQYF.

This clonotype was detected a few times. The rearrangement links TRBV7-9 to TRBJ1-4; D unclear. Trimming removed 1 base at V and 14 bases at J, with 14 bases between. This CDR3 is built from 13 residues. Germline lookup yields CDR1 SEHNR and CDR2 FQNEAQ (reference sequence). The CDR3 DNA is TGTGCCAGCAGCTTAGGAACAGCAGTTAACCTGTTTTTT. It codes for CASSLGTAVNLFF.

The V call is TRBV5-1, the J call TRBJ2-2; 7 bases are shared with TRBD1. From germline, CDR1 is SGHRS and CDR2 YFSETQ. The CDR3 has 15 amino acids. Trimming took 2 bases from V and 5 from J; bases not matched to a gene: 6. The CDR3 spells CASSFGDRDTGELFF. CDR3 bases: TGCGCCAGCAGCTTTGGTGACAGGGATACCGGGGAGCTGTTTTTT.

This clonotype appeared a few times. This chain joins TRBV24-1 and TRBJ2-1, with D possibly called TRBD1 or TRBD2 (5 bases each). The V gene's germline CDR1 is KGHDR and CDR2 SFDVKD. The CDR3 extends over 13 amino acids. The V and J ends lost 5 bases and 6 bases respectively, with 10 bases between them. The CDR3 reads CATSVGGGNEQFF. CDR3 nucleotide sequence: TGTGCCACCAGTGTTGGGGGTGGCAATGAGCAGTTCTTC.

The chain is built from TRBV6-1 and TRBJ2-5, with TRBD1 identical over 7 bases. Germline CDR1 reads MNHNS; CDR2 reads SASEGT. CDR3 size: 14 residues. J was trimmed by 2 bases and V by 10 bases; bases with no gene match: 10. Here the CDR3 DNA reads TGTGCCACCGACGACAGGGAAGGGCAAGAGACCCAGTACTTC. Translated: CATDDREGQETQYF.

This chain connects TRBV27 to TRBJ2-1; the D gene is possibly TRBD2 (5 bases). V was shortened by 7 bases and J by 6 bases, with 16 bases between the two germline ends. CDR1 and CDR2 from the germline V gene are MNHEY and SMNVEV (reference sequence). The CDR3 totals 14 residues. CDR3 residues: CASTGLRSRNEQFF. DNA of the CDR3: TGTGCCAGCACGGGGTTAAGATCCCGCAATGAGCAGTTCTTC.

The genes are TRBV4-2 and TRBJ1-1; a weak D match, TRBD1 (6 bases). Germline-derived CDR1 and CDR2 are LGHNA and YNFKEQ. The CDR3 is made up of 14 amino acids. Deletions cut 1 base from V and 1 base from J, with 7 bases between. Here the CDR3 DNA reads TGTGCCAGCAGCCAAGTGGGGGCGAACACTGAAGCTTTCTTT. Its protein product is CASSQVGANTEAFF.

This clonotype has at least ten counts. This rearrangement joins TRBV3-1 to TRBJ2-1; TRBD1 agrees at 7 bases. The CDR3 sequence is 15 residues long. Germline loops: CDR1 LGHDT, CDR2 YNNKEL (reference sequence). V lost 5 bases to trimming and J lost 3 bases; unmatched junction nucleotides: 7. The CDR3: CASSNRDRVYNEQFF. The CDR3 nucleotides are TGTGCCAGCAGCAACCGGGACAGAGTCTACAATGAGCAGTTCTTC.

In this sample, this clonotype turned up many times. The chain employs TRBV5-1 and TRBJ1-3, with D unresolved. CDR3 length: 16 residues. Germline V gives CDR1 SGHRS, CDR2 YFSETQ. Trimming removed 0 bases at V and 0 bases at J, with 10 bases between. The CDR3 is CASSLGSWGSGNTIYF. CDR3 nucleotides: TGCGCCAGCAGCTTGGGCAGTTGGGGCTCTGGAAACACCATATATTTT.

This clonotype has just a few counts. Possible read error: a much larger clone is one base away. This sequence joins TRBV4-3 and TRBJ1-4; D is possibly TRBD1 (6 bases). Trimming took off 4 bases at V and 8 bases at J, with 14 bases between the two ends. This CDR3 is built from 14 residues. Germline V gene lookup returns CDR1 LGHNA and CDR2 YSLEER. The CDR3 spells CASSPPGGREKLFF. DNA of the CDR3: TGCGCCAGCAGCCCTCCTGGGGGCAGAGAAAAACTGTTTTTT.

Concerning this clonotype: This may arise from a read error, as a much more abundant clone is one base away. This chain links TRBV18 with TRBJ2-5; D gene ambiguous. Germline V gene sequence: CDR1 KGHSH, CDR2 LQKENI. The CDR3 is made up of 13 amino acids. The DNA of the CDR3 is TGTGCCAGCGCACCCAAGATCCAAGAGACCCAGTACTTC. Its translation is CASAPKIQETQYF.

This clonotype occurred many times. V and J are TRBV20-1 and TRBJ2-1; the match to TRBD2 covers 7 bases. CDR3 size: 15 residues. J gave up 3 bases and V 6 bases, and 11 bases lay outside the gene matches. Germline CDR1 and CDR2: DFQATT and SNEGSKA (reference sequence). This CDR3 reads CSAGPSGVNYNEQFF. The CDR3 region has the DNA TGCAGTGCAGGTCCGAGCGGGGTCAACTACAATGAGCAGTTCTTC.

V usage is TRBV4-3 and J usage is TRBJ2-3, with D possibly TRBD2 on 6 matching bases. The CDR3 loop spans 19 amino acids. CDR1 is LGHNA, CDR2 YSLEER, per germline. Trimming removed 4 bases at V and 6 bases at J, with 29 bases between. The CDR3 region has the DNA TGCGCCAGCAGCCGGCAAATCGCCAGACGGGGCCTAGGAGGGGATACGCAGTATTTT. It encodes CASSRQIARRGLGGDTQYF.

The chain couples TRBV19 to TRBJ1-2; D is undetermined. From germline, CDR1 is LNHDA and CDR2 SQIVND (reference sequence). Trimming cost V 6 bases and J 2 bases, with 10 bases left between them. This CDR3 spans 13 amino acids. The CDR3, as DNA: TGTGCCAGTAGACCAACACGCAACTATGGCTACACCTTC. Its protein product is CASRPTRNYGYTF.

This clonotype was detected many times. The rearrangement links TRBV7-9 to TRBJ2-1; TRBD1 agrees at 8 bases. The CDR3 length is 15 residues. With V trimmed by 3 bases and J by 6 bases, 7 bases remained unmatched. Germline CDR1 is SEHNR and CDR2 is FQNEAQ (reference sequence). CDR3 protein: CASSFRDRTINEQFF. For the CDR3, the DNA is TGTGCCAGCAGCTTTCGGGACAGGACTATCAATGAGCAGTTCTTC.